Each of the 21 T cell receptor beta chains below was sequenced from the same sample in a study of cytomegalovirus exposure and HLA in healthy donors. PCR involved 60 Vbeta and 13 Jbeta primers. Sequencing used immunoSEQ multiplex PCR; TCRdb keeps in-frame clones, though not all of them. The repertoire has around 100,000 clones, approximately 80% of them found once; the top ten carry more than 3%. Sequencing was done on a sample of PBMCs. Every receptor here comes from a female donor in good health and CMV-seropositive.

CDR3 residues: CASSFAVITGTNNEQFF. The CDR3 DNA sequence: TGTGCCAGCAGCTTCGCGGTAATTACGGGAACAAACAATGAGCAGTTCTTC. The chain joins TRBV5-6 to TRBJ2-1, with a possible D match to TRBD2 (5 bases). The V gene lost 2 bases and the J gene lost 5 bases, with 20 bases spanning the gap. This CDR3 is built from 17 residues. Looked up from germline, CDR1 is SGHDT and CDR2 is YYEEEE.

Only a few counts were recorded for this clone. This rearrangement joins TRBV6-5 to TRBJ2-7, with D unresolved. CDR3 size: 13 residues. V gave up 2 bases and J gave up 0 bases, with 5 bases separating them. The V gene's germline CDR1 is MNHEY and CDR2 SVGAGI. The CDR3 loop reads CASSYSPSYEQYF. CDR3 DNA sequence: TGTGCCAGCAGTTACAGCCCCTCCTACGAGCAGTACTTC.

V gene TRBV14 combines with J gene TRBJ2-7; 9 nucleotides line up with TRBD1. This CDR3 is 15 amino acids long. Trimming took 3 bases from V and 4 from J; bases not matched to a gene: 7. Germline CDR1 and CDR2: SGHDN and FVKESK. CDR3: CASSHRDRELYEQYF. CDR3 DNA: TGTGCCAGCAGCCACAGGGACAGGGAACTTTACGAGCAGTACTTC.

The chain carries TRBV2 and TRBJ1-2; possible D gene TRBD1, 6 bases. V was cut by 6 bases and J by 0 bases, with 14 bases left in between. The CDR3 covers 15 residues. The V gene's germline CDR1 is SNHLY and CDR2 FYNNEI. CDR3 nucleotides: TGTGCCAGCAGGCAGACAGGAGCGACTAACTATGGCTACACCTTC. Translating it yields CASRQTGATNYGYTF.

The chain is built from TRBV27 and TRBJ1-2; D remains unclear. V was pared by 2 bases and J by 4 bases, with 17 bases between. Germline CDR1 reads MNHEY; CDR2 reads SMNVEV (reference sequence). The CDR3 has 16 residues. CDR3 protein: CASSLTQEGFTYGYTF. CDR3 sequence (DNA): TGTGCCAGCAGTTTAACCCAGGAGGGATTTACCTATGGCTACACCTTC.

The chain has TRBV5-5 and TRBJ1-4; no definite D call. Germline V gives CDR1 SGHKS, CDR2 YYEKEE (reference sequence). This CDR3 has 17 amino acids. The V gene lost 0 bases and the J gene lost 0 bases, with 12 bases spanning the gap. CDR3 sequence reads: CASSLERSLATNEKLFF. CDR3 nucleotide sequence: TGTGCCAGCAGCTTGGAGAGGTCACTCGCAACTAATGAAAAACTGTTTTTT.

This CDR3 reads CAWNRQGNTEAFF. DNA of the CDR3: TGTGCCTGGAACCGGCAGGGGAACACTGAAGCTTTCTTT. The chain is built from TRBV30 and TRBJ1-1; the D gene is possibly TRBD1 (5 bases). Germline CDR1 is GTSNPN and CDR2 is SVGIG (reference sequence). Between the trimmed V and J ends, which lost 4 bases and 1 base, there was a span of 10 bases. The CDR3 loop spans 13 amino acids.

This sequence joins TRBV6-1 and TRBJ2-2; D gene unclear. V gave up 5 bases and J gave up 2 bases, with 21 bases separating them. The germline V gene encodes CDR1 MNHNS and CDR2 SASEGT. The CDR3 contains 18 residues. The DNA of the CDR3 is TGTGCCAGCAGTAAAGGCCCCCCGGGTCCCCTTAACACCGGGGAGCTGTTTTTT. Its translation: CASSKGPPGPLNTGELFF.

The rearrangement joins TRBV5-1 to TRBJ2-7; TRBD2 might be the D (6 bases). The CDR3 spans 15 residues. CDR1 is SGHRS, CDR2 YFSETQ, per germline. V was trimmed by 2 bases and J by 4 bases, leaving 16 bases between them. The CDR3 reads CASSLTTGTGYEQYF. CDR3 DNA sequence: TGCGCCAGCAGCTTAACTACGGGGACTGGTTACGAGCAGTACTTC.

The DNA of the CDR3 is TGTGCCAGCAGCGGCCGACAGGCTAGTGAGCAGTTCTTC. Protein sequence: CASSGRQASEQFF. This chain connects TRBV9 to TRBJ2-1, with D possibly being TRBD1 (6 bases). V was shortened by 3 bases and J by 9 bases, with 13 bases between the two germline ends. Germline CDR1 SGDLS, CDR2 YYNGEE. This CDR3 spans 13 amino acids. The full variable domain, its missing parts supplied by reference TRBV9 and TRBJ2-1, is DSGVTQTPKHLITATGQRVTLRCSPRSGDLSVYWYQQSLDQGLQFLIQYYNGEERAKGNILERFSAQQFPDLHSELNLSSLELGDSALYFCASSGRQASEQFFGPGTRLTVL.

This chain uses TRBV29-1 with TRBJ1-1, with D unclear. Germline V CDR1 and CDR2: SQVTM, ANQGSEA. There are 13 residues in the CDR3. V lost 5 bases, J lost 1 base, and 11 bases lay in between. DNA for the CDR3: TGCAGCGTTATGAGGCATTCGAACACTGAAGCTTTCTTT. As protein: CSVMRHSNTEAFF.

The chain links TRBV27 to TRBJ2-7, with TRBD1 as a possible D gene (6 bases). The CDR3 covers 12 residues. CDR1 and CDR2 (germline): MNHEY, SMNVEV (reference sequence). V lost 5 bases, J lost 6 bases, and 11 bases lay in between. CDR3 amino acids: CASSLTGTEQYF. The CDR3 region has the DNA TGTGCCAGCAGTCTGACAGGAACCGAGCAGTACTTC.

This clone has more than one count but fewer than ten. The rearrangement uses TRBV7-2 and TRBJ1-6; D may be TRBD1 (6 bases). The CDR3 is 15 residues long. Looked up from germline, CDR1 is SGHTA and CDR2 is FQGNSA. V was pared by 5 bases and J by 5 bases, with 13 bases between. CDR3 loop: CASSPKRTDNSPLHF. The DNA of the CDR3 is TGTGCCAGCAGCCCCAAGAGGACAGATAATTCACCCCTCCACTTT.

The chain employs TRBV27 and TRBJ2-7, with TRBD1 matching over 7 bases. Germline CDR1 and CDR2: MNHEY and SMNVEV (reference sequence). The CDR3 has 13 residues. V dropped 2 bases and J dropped 2; count of bases not matched to a gene: 0. Here the CDR3 reads CASSLDRAYEQYF. CDR3 coding DNA: TGTGCCAGCAGTTTAGACAGGGCCTACGAGCAGTACTTC.

The rearrangement joins TRBV7-9 to TRBJ2-7; possible D gene TRBD1, 6 bases. This CDR3 is built from 13 residues. Trimming stripped 5 bases from V and 5 bases from J, with 13 bases between. Germline V gene lookup returns CDR1 SEHNR and CDR2 FQNEAQ (reference sequence). The CDR3 loop is CASSLGAVDEQYF. For the CDR3, the DNA is TGTGCCAGCAGCCTGGGGGCGGTAGACGAGCAGTACTTC.

DNA for the CDR3: TGCGCCAGCAGCCAAGATCTTACCTTCCGAGAAGCTAACTATGGCTACACCTTC. Residues: CASSQDLTFREANYGYTF. V gene TRBV4-1 combines with J gene TRBJ1-2; no clear D gene. Trimming cost V 0 bases and J 0 bases, with 17 bases left between them. The CDR3 extends over 18 amino acids. In germline, CDR1 is MGHRA, CDR2 YSYEKL.

This clone has just a few counts. This likely comes from a read error, as the CDR3 has no conserved phenylalanine or tryptophan at its end. J is TRBJ1-6 and V is TRBV6-1, with D uncertain. The CDR3 is 16 amino acids. Germline loops: CDR1 MNHNS, CDR2 SASEGT. The V gene lost 2 bases and the J gene lost 9 bases, with 17 bases spanning the gap. The CDR3 DNA reads TGTGCCAGCAGTGAATTGAACGGAGGTGGGCTTTCACCCCTCCACTTG. Protein product: CASSELNGGGLSPLHL.

J is TRBJ1-4 and V is TRBV7-9, with 7 bases identical to TRBD1. The CDR3 totals 16 residues. V lost 4 bases and J lost 3; bases outside the gene matches: 8. Per the germline V gene, CDR1 is SEHNR and CDR2 is FQNEAQ (reference sequence). The CDR3, as DNA: TGTGCCAGCAGCTCCACGCGACAGGGCTCTAATGAAAAACTGTTTTTT. This gives the protein CASSSTRQGSNEKLFF. Full variable domain (missing parts from reference TRBV7-9 and TRBJ1-4): DTGVSQNPRHKITKRGQNVTFRCDPISEHNRLYWYRQTLGQGPEFLTYFQNEAQLEKSRLLSDRFSAERPKGSFSTLEIQRTEQGDSAMYLCASSSTRQGSNEKLFFGSGTQLSVL.

In DNA form, the CDR3 reads TGTGCCAGCACCCAGGGACAGATTAACTATGGCTACACCTTC. This gives the protein CASTQGQINYGYTF. The chain couples TRBV28 to TRBJ1-2, with TRBD1 matching over 7 bases. This CDR3 contains 14 residues. The junction had 6 bases not matched to a gene; V was cut back by 7 bases and J by 1 base. CDR1 is MDHEN and CDR2 is SYDVKM in the germline V gene.

The rearrangement uses TRBV9 and TRBJ2-1; 10 nucleotides align to TRBD2. The CDR3 totals 16 residues. J was trimmed by 4 bases and V by 4 bases; bases with no gene match: 8. From germline, CDR1 is SGDLS and CDR2 YYNGEE. CDR3 nucleotide sequence: TGTGCCAGCAGCCCATCACTAGCGGGACGGTACAATGAGCAGTTCTTC. Its protein is CASSPSLAGRYNEQFF.

CDR3 bases: TGTGCCAGCAGCCTAGGGGACAGTTCACCCTACGAGCAGTACTTC. Translating gives CASSLGDSSPYEQYF. The chain joins TRBV7-6 to TRBJ2-7; 7 nucleotides agree with TRBD1. CDR3 length: 15 residues. CDR1 is SGHVS, CDR2 FNYEAQ, per germline. V shed 5 bases and J 2 bases; nucleotides not matched to a gene: 9.